One sample yielded the 12 T cell receptor beta chains listed below, sequenced in a study of memory CD4+ T cells and cytomegalovirus serostatus. TCRdb's copy holds only in-frame clones and misses some; the assay was immunoSEQ multiplex PCR. This sample has fewer than 35,000 clones; 75% to 85% occur once, and the top ten carry 0.68%. The sort gate was single viable CD3+CD4+CD8-CD45RO+ cells for memory CD4+ T cells. What was sequenced was memory CD4+ T cells from blood. The receptors derive from an adult in good health and CMV-seronegative.

The CDR3 bases are TGTGCCAGCAGCCAGACTAGCGGGGGGGATACGCAGTATTTT. Its protein product is CASSQTSGGDTQYF. The chain combines TRBV13 with TRBJ2-3, with 13 bases identical to TRBD2. After removal of 5 bases from V and 6 bases from J, the junction contained 2 bases not matched to a gene. The CDR3 covers 14 residues. The germline V gene has CDR1 PRHDT and CDR2 FYEKMQ (reference sequence).

The chain uses TRBV18 and TRBJ2-1, with 9 bases lining up with TRBD1. CDR1 and CDR2 from the germline V gene are KGHSH and LQKENI. Trimming removed 3 bases from V and 0 bases from J; junction bases left unmatched: 9. This CDR3 contains 18 residues. As DNA, the CDR3 is TGTGCCAGCTCACCCGGTACCGGACAGGGGAGCTCCTACAATGAGCAGTTCTTC. As protein: CASSPGTGQGSSYNEQFF.

This chain connects TRBV4-2 to TRBJ1-1; no firm D call. The V gene's germline CDR1 is LGHNA and CDR2 YNFKEQ. This CDR3 has 14 amino acids. The ends were cut back, 0 bases at V and 1 base at J, with 6 bases in the middle. CDR3 sequence: CASSQERGNTEAFF. CDR3 nucleotides: TGTGCCAGCAGCCAAGAGAGAGGGAACACTGAAGCTTTCTTT.

For the CDR3, the DNA is TGCGCCAGCAGCCAAGAACTCAGCGGGTCCTACAATGAGCAGTTCTTC. Its translation: CASSQELSGSYNEQFF. The gene calls are TRBV4-1 and TRBJ2-1, with TRBD2 as a possible D gene (6 bases). Germline V gives CDR1 MGHRA, CDR2 YSYEKL. This CDR3 spans 16 amino acids. Trimming stripped 0 bases from V and 1 base from J, with 10 bases between.

This chain connects TRBV4-2 to TRBJ1-1; TRBD1 matches at 7 bases. The CDR3 runs 17 residues. CDR1 LGHNA and CDR2 YNFKEQ come from the germline V gene. With 2 bases clipped from V and 1 base from J, the junction kept 10 bases outside the gene matches. The CDR3 sequence: CASSQRQGGPRNTEAFF. The CDR3 DNA reads TGTGCCAGCAGCCAACGACAGGGTGGGCCTCGGAACACTGAAGCTTTCTTT.

The chain links TRBV6-1 to TRBJ2-6; no definite D call. The ends were cut back, 4 bases at V and 3 bases at J, with 7 bases in the middle. The CDR3 is made up of 14 amino acids. CDR1 and CDR2 (germline): MNHNS, SASEGT. The CDR3 here is CASSVGLGANVLTF. Written as DNA, the CDR3 is TGTGCCAGCAGTGTAGGCCTTGGGGCCAACGTCCTGACTTTC.

The V gene is TRBV5-1, the J gene TRBJ1-5, with D possibly TRBD1 on 6 matching bases. This CDR3 spans 16 amino acids. The germline V and J ends were trimmed by 5 bases and 1 base, with 16 bases remaining between them. The germline gives CDR1 SGHRS, CDR2 YFSETQ. Here the CDR3 DNA reads TGCGCCAGCAGGACCTCTAGGGGGGTAAGCAATCAGCCCCAGCATTTT. This gives the protein CASRTSRGVSNQPQHF.

V is TRBV7-2 and J is TRBJ1-3, with TRBD1 matching 7 bases. This CDR3 contains 17 residues. The germline CDR1 and CDR2 sequences are SGHTA and FQGNSA. Losses at the gene ends were 5 bases for V and 0 bases for J; bases not matched to a gene: 10. CDR3 amino acids: CASSPQTGFSSGNTIYF. Here the CDR3 DNA reads TGTGCCAGCAGCCCCCAGACAGGGTTTAGCTCTGGAAACACCATATATTTT.

The table lists this clone with a few counts. The chain links TRBV7-8 to TRBJ2-3; TRBD2 matches 7 bases. CDR3 length: 18 residues. CDR1 and CDR2 (germline): SGHVS, FQNEAQ. The V segment lost 5 bases and the J segment 1 base; nucleotides outside the gene matches: 15. CDR3 protein: CASSPYRLLAPGTDTQYF. CDR3 DNA: TGTGCCAGCAGCCCGTATCGATTACTAGCGCCGGGCACAGATACGCAGTATTTT.

The chain is built from TRBV7-8 and TRBJ2-7, with no clear D. CDR1 and CDR2 (germline): SGHVS, FQNEAQ. V lost 1 base and J 3 bases, leaving 7 bases between the germline ends. CDR3 length: 13 amino acids. CDR3 nucleotide sequence: TGTGCCAGCAGCTTAGTGATTAACTACGAGCAGTACTTC. Translating gives CASSLVINYEQYF.

This sequence joins TRBV10-3 and TRBJ2-2, with D possibly being TRBD2 (6 bases). V lost 0 bases, J lost 6 bases, and 11 bases lay in between. The CDR3 length is 15 residues. CDR1 ENHRY and CDR2 SYGVKD come from the germline V gene. CDR3 region: CAISESGLLAGELFF. The CDR3 DNA reads TGTGCCATCAGTGAGTCAGGACTACTTGCCGGGGAGCTGTTTTTT.

The chain employs TRBV19 and TRBJ2-7; either TRBD1 or TRBD2 may fit D (5 bases each). Germline V gene sequence: CDR1 LNHDA, CDR2 SQIVND (reference sequence). The CDR3 runs to 14 residues. Trimming took 2 bases from V and 2 from J, leaving 10 bases between them. CDR3 coding DNA: TGTGCCAGTAGTATACGGGTGGGACCCTACGAGCAGTACTTC. Amino acids: CASSIRVGPYEQYF. Looking up the rest from reference TRBV19 and TRBJ2-7 gives the full variable domain: DGGITQSPKYLFRKEGQNVTLSCEQNLNHDAMYWYRQDPGQGLRLIYYSQIVNDFQKGDIAEGYSVSREKKESFPLTVTSAQKNPTAFYLCASSIRVGPYEQYFGPGTRLTVT.